Sequencing of this T cell receptor beta chain was carried out in a study of blood T cell repertoires in COVID-19. Study as a whole: The United States, Italy and Spain provided the acute and convalescent COVID-19 samples.

Authors' data handling: Reference gene primers were amplified, and this amplification served to estimate nucleated cell counts. Repertoires were generated with immunoSEQ multiplex PCR, while TCRdb's copy carries only in-frame clones and drops some. V and J calls and clone size are given by that table; D and trimming were obtained from the DNA. The data contain 150,000 to 200,000 clones, more than 65% of them singletons. A word on this clone: Other DNA sequences within the sample encode an identical CDR3.

Source material: PBMCs or T cells enriched from blood (not recorded which). This TCR was recovered from a woman aged 50 to 60 with acute COVID-19.

This CDR3 is CASSRGGQGYEQYV. The CDR3 DNA follows: TGTGCCAGCAGCCGAGGGGGACAGGGTTACGAGCAGTACGTC. The rearrangement links TRBV7-9 to TRBJ2-7; 9 nucleotides align to TRBD1. The CDR3 totals 14 residues. From germline, CDR1 is SEHNR and CDR2 FQNEAQ (reference sequence). The ends lost 5 bases at V and 4 bases at J; junction bases unmatched: 6.